This T cell receptor beta chain comes out of a study of cytomegalovirus exposure and HLA in healthy donors. With 60 Vbeta and 13 Jbeta primers, the PCR was carried out. The table came from immunoSEQ multiplex PCR; TCRdb's copy has only in-frame clones and leaves some out. The sample includes 65,000 to 100,000 clones, around 75% of them seen just once. The sequence came from a man aged 40-55 years in good health and CMV-seronegative. The material sequenced was PBMCs.

The CDR3 sequence: CASGDRSLNTEAFF. The CDR3 region has the DNA TGTGCCAGCGGCGACAGATCCCTGAACACTGAAGCTTTCTTT. The chain recombines TRBV27 with TRBJ1-1, with D possibly TRBD1 on 5 matching bases. Looked up from germline, CDR1 is MNHEY and CDR2 is SMNVEV (reference sequence). The CDR3 sequence is 14 residues long. The germline V and J ends were trimmed by 8 bases and 0 bases, with 13 bases remaining between them.